The 24 T cell receptor beta chains presented below share a single source sample, sequenced in a study of T cell changes during pregnancy in multiple sclerosis. The method was immunoSEQ multiplex PCR; TCRdb's version includes in-frame clones alone and lacks a portion of them. This table has roughly 93,000 clones, over 80% appearing once. Sequencing used peripheral blood, obtained after pregnancy. The receptors originated from a female donor with multiple sclerosis, enrolled in a pregnancy study.

The gene calls are TRBV4-2 and TRBJ2-1; tentative D call: TRBD2 (6 bases). V was trimmed by 4 bases and J by 8 bases, leaving 18 bases between them. Germline CDR1 reads LGHNA; CDR2 reads YNFKEQ. This CDR3 is 15 amino acids long. CDR3 DNA: TGTGCCAGCAGCCTGAGGAGGTGGGGCGGGGATGAGCAGTTCTTC. This codes for CASSLRRWGGDEQFF.

The gene calls are TRBV6-5 and TRBJ1-4; 7 nucleotides line up with TRBD1. This CDR3 is 14 amino acids long. With 6 bases clipped from V and 8 bases from J, the junction kept 9 bases outside the gene matches. Per germline, CDR1 MNHEY and CDR2 SVGAGI. This CDR3 is CASRPEGAGEKLFF. In DNA form, the CDR3 reads TGTGCCAGCAGGCCCGAGGGGGCGGGGGAAAAACTGTTTTTT.

CDR3 loop: CASSPFRGWLFF. CDR3 nucleotides: TGTGCCAGCAGCCCCTTCCGGGGGTGGCTGTTTTTT. The chain combines TRBV7-8 with TRBJ1-4; D might be TRBD1 (5 bases). This CDR3 has 12 amino acids. The V end was cut by 5 bases, the J end by 14 bases, with 15 bases between. CDR1 and CDR2 from the germline V gene are SGHVS and FQNEAQ.

The chain carries TRBV18 and TRBJ2-2; 8 bases line up with TRBD1. V gave up 8 bases and J gave up 1 base; unmatched junction bases: 3. This CDR3 contains 14 residues. The germline gives CDR1 KGHSH, CDR2 LQKENI. The CDR3 protein is CASKDRVNTGELFF. The CDR3 DNA is TGTGCCAGCAAGGACAGGGTGAACACCGGGGAGCTGTTTTTT.

The chain links TRBV7-2 to TRBJ1-1; weak D call: TRBD1 (5 bases). From germline, CDR1 is SGHTA and CDR2 FQGNSA. V dropped 5 bases and J dropped 4 bases, with 11 bases sitting between them. The CDR3 is 13 amino acids. This CDR3 is CASSADGGTEAFF. The DNA of the CDR3 is TGTGCCAGCAGCGCGGACGGGGGCACTGAAGCTTTCTTT.

The V call is TRBV5-4, the J call TRBJ2-2; D gene ambiguous. Trimming left V 0 bases short and J 1 base short, with 7 bases between. The CDR3 spans 15 residues. CDR1 and CDR2 (germline): SGHNT, YYREEE (reference sequence). CDR3 amino acids: CASSLDMLNTGELFF. The DNA for the CDR3 is TGTGCCAGCAGCTTGGACATGCTGAACACCGGGGAGCTGTTTTTT.

The rearrangement uses TRBV30 and TRBJ2-4; D uncertain. Germline V CDR1 and CDR2: GTSNPN, SVGIG (reference sequence). The CDR3 loop spans 15 amino acids. The V and J ends lost 2 bases and 0 bases respectively, with 11 bases between them. This chain's CDR3 is CAWSQEYLAKNIQYF. CDR3 in DNA: TGTGCCTGGAGTCAGGAATATTTAGCCAAAAACATTCAGTACTTC.

The table lists this clone with a count of one. J is TRBJ2-4 and V is TRBV27; 11 bases match TRBD1. The CDR3 consists of 14 residues. With V trimmed by 5 bases and J by 7 bases, 4 bases remained unmatched. CDR1 and CDR2 (germline): MNHEY, SMNVEV (reference sequence). The DNA of the CDR3 is TGTGCCAGCAGTGTGGGACAGGGGGTGAACATTCAGTACTTC. It specifies CASSVGQGVNIQYF.

The chain is built from TRBV12-5 and TRBJ2-7; 7 bases line up with TRBD1. Losses at the gene ends were 9 bases for V and 3 bases for J; bases not matched to a gene: 11. CDR1 LGHNT and CDR2 FRNRAP come from the germline V gene. The CDR3 has 14 residues. The CDR3 DNA reads as TGTGCTAGCAATACCGCCCGGGACAGCTACGAGCAGTACTTC. This codes for CASNTARDSYEQYF.

The count of this clone is one. The J gene is TRBJ2-1, the V gene TRBV5-1, with D possibly being TRBD1 (6 bases). In germline, CDR1 is SGHRS, CDR2 YFSETQ. The length of the CDR3 is 18 residues. The V end was cut by 4 bases, the J end by 8 bases, with 28 bases between. CDR3 amino acids: CASSRDTYRERSGDEQFF. The CDR3 DNA follows: TGCGCCAGCAGCAGGGACACTTATAGGGAGCGGTCAGGCGATGAGCAGTTCTTC. Full variable domain (missing parts from reference TRBV5-1 and TRBJ2-1): KAGVTQTPRYLIKTRGQQVTLSCSPISGHRSVSWYQQTPGQGLQFLFEYFSETQRNKGNFPGRFSGRQFSNSRSEMNVSTLELGDSALYLCASSRDTYRERSGDEQFFGPGTRLTVL.

J is TRBJ2-7 and V is TRBV6-5, with 9 positions matching TRBD1. CDR1 and CDR2 from the germline V gene are MNHEY and SVGAGI. The CDR3 has 14 amino acids. Germline trimming cut 7 bases from V and 2 bases from J; bases unmatched to any gene: 6. This chain's CDR3 is CASTPGQGTYEQYF. The CDR3 DNA follows: TGTGCCAGCACCCCGGGACAGGGAACCTACGAGCAGTACTTC.

This clone has more than one count but fewer than ten. The chain recombines TRBV29-1 with TRBJ1-1; D is perhaps TRBD1 (6 bases). The V and J ends lost 7 bases and 1 base respectively, with 10 bases between them. This CDR3 is 12 amino acids long. Germline V gene data show CDR1 as SQVTM and CDR2 as ANQGSEA. The CDR3 reads CSDAQGNTEAFF. CDR3 DNA: TGCAGCGATGCACAGGGGAACACTGAAGCTTTCTTT.

This chain joins TRBV11-2 and TRBJ2-1; 9 bases map to TRBD2. This CDR3 comprises 16 residues. Trimming cost V 3 bases and J 9 bases; bases outside gene matches: 12. Germline loops: CDR1 SGHAT, CDR2 FQNNGV. CDR3 DNA sequence: TGTGCCAGCAGCTTGTCTGAGCGGGGGGCGAGTATTGAGCAGTTCTTC. This sequence encodes CASSLSERGASIEQFF.

This rearrangement joins TRBV5-1 to TRBJ1-5; no firm D call. The CDR3 contains 15 residues. Trimming left V 0 bases short and J 2 bases short, with 9 bases between. Germline CDR1 is SGHRS and CDR2 is YFSETQ. This CDR3 is CASSLDVGGNQPQHF. The DNA of the CDR3 is TGCGCCAGCAGCTTGGACGTAGGAGGCAATCAGCCCCAGCATTTT.

The chain has TRBV9 and TRBJ2-2; 10 bases are a match to TRBD1. CDR3 size: 15 residues. J was trimmed by 6 bases and V by 3 bases; bases with no gene match: 5. Per the germline V gene, CDR1 is SGDLS and CDR2 is YYNGEE. CDR3 DNA: TGTGCCAGCAGCGCCTCCGGGACAGGGGCCGGGGAGCTGTTTTTT. Its protein product is CASSASGTGAGELFF. Full variable domain (remainder filled in from reference TRBV9 and TRBJ2-2): DSGVTQTPKHLITATGQRVTLRCSPRSGDLSVYWYQQSLDQGLQFLIQYYNGEERAKGNILERFSAQQFPDLHSELNLSSLELGDSALYFCASSASGTGAGELFFGEGSRLTVL.

The chain uses TRBV5-4 and TRBJ2-7, with a tentative D call TRBD2 (6 bases). Germline CDR1 is SGHNT and CDR2 is YYREEE (reference sequence). CDR3 length equals 12 residues. Trimming pared 0 bases from V and 7 bases from J, leaving 8 bases between. This chain's CDR3 is CASSLGAGEQYF. In DNA, the CDR3 is TGTGCCAGCAGCTTGGGTGCGGGGGAGCAGTACTTC. Looking up the rest from reference TRBV5-4 and TRBJ2-7 gives the full variable domain: ETGVTQSPTHLIKTRGQQVTLRCSSQSGHNTVSWYQQALGQGPQFIFQYYREEENGRGNFPPRFSGLQFPNYSSELNVNALELDDSALYLCASSLGAGEQYFGPGTRLTVT.

The chain joins TRBV19 to TRBJ2-2, with TRBD2 matching 12 bases. CDR3 length equals 18 residues. V dropped 5 bases and J dropped 6; count of bases not matched to a gene: 13. Germline assignment: CDR1 LNHDA and CDR2 SQIVND (reference sequence). The CDR3 DNA sequence: TGTGCCAGTAGTGGGGGGGCAAGCCTAGCGGGAGGGCCCGGGGAGCTGTTTTTT. As protein: CASSGGASLAGGPGELFF.

This clone has a single count. This chain connects TRBV5-1 to TRBJ2-6; D not resolved. The CDR3 is 16 residues long. V was pared by 5 bases and J by 0 bases, with 12 bases between. CDR1 is SGHRS, CDR2 YFSETQ, per germline. Written as DNA, the CDR3 is TGCGCCAGCAGTCGGCAGGAAAGCTCTGGGGCCAACGTCCTGACTTTC. Translation: CASSRQESSGANVLTF.

The chain is built from TRBV5-1 and TRBJ1-6; unclear D gene. The CDR3 is 14 amino acids. The V end lost 4 bases, the J end lost 0 bases, and 5 bases lay between the germline ends. Germline V gene data show CDR1 as SGHRS and CDR2 as YFSETQ. The CDR3 protein is CASSEGSYNSPLHF. CDR3 DNA sequence: TGCGCCAGCAGCGAGGGCTCCTATAATTCACCCCTCCACTTT.

The rearrangement joins TRBV30 to TRBJ2-4; perhaps TRBD1 as D (5 bases). This CDR3 is built from 15 residues. The V end was cut by 0 bases, the J end by 6 bases, with 15 bases between. Per germline, CDR1 GTSNPN and CDR2 SVGIG (reference sequence). The CDR3 DNA sequence: TGTGCCTGGAGTGTTAGGGGCAGCCGGAGAAACATTCAGTACTTC. Its translation is CAWSVRGSRRNIQYF.

This rearrangement joins TRBV6-5 to TRBJ1-2; D uncertain. V shed 2 bases and J shed 2 bases, with 9 bases lying between them. The germline V gene has CDR1 MNHEY and CDR2 SVGAGI. The CDR3 consists of 14 residues. The CDR3 region is CASSYRGSNYGYTF. In DNA, the CDR3 is TGTGCCAGCAGTTACCGAGGTTCCAACTATGGCTACACCTTC.

J is TRBJ2-3 and V is TRBV18; 10 positions match TRBD2. With 3 bases clipped from V and 6 bases from J, the junction kept 9 bases outside the gene matches. CDR3 length: 16 amino acids. Germline loops: CDR1 KGHSH, CDR2 LQKENI. The CDR3, as DNA: TGTGCCAGCTCACCCAGCGGGGGGGCCGAGGGGGATACGCAGTATTTT. Protein sequence: CASSPSGGAEGDTQYF.

The V and J genes are TRBV2 and TRBJ1-6, with a possible D match to TRBD1 (6 bases). V was pared by 9 bases and J by 10 bases, with 19 bases between. The CDR3 sequence is 14 residues long. In germline, CDR1 is SNHLY, CDR2 FYNNEI. As DNA, the CDR3 is TGTGCCAGGCATCCACAGGGTGACGGATCACCCCTCCACTTT. Translating it yields CARHPQGDGSPLHF.

This clone was seen once. This chain connects TRBV4-2 to TRBJ1-1; perhaps TRBD1 as D (5 bases). The germline CDR1 and CDR2 sequences are LGHNA and YNFKEQ. Trimming stripped 1 base from V and 1 base from J, with 10 bases between. The CDR3 is 15 amino acids. CDR3 DNA sequence: TGTGCCAGCAGCCAAGGGGCAGGGTCGAACACTGAAGCTTTCTTT. This codes for CASSQGAGSNTEAFF.